This TCR beta chain was sequenced during a study of blood T cell repertoires in COVID-19. TCRdb's table, derived via immunoSEQ multiplex PCR, lists solely in-frame clones and lacks some. In the table there are over 150,000 clones, approximately 84% of which are singletons. This CDR3 has 15 amino acids. Germline loops: CDR1 SGHVS, CDR2 FQNEAQ. V lost 0 bases and J lost 6; bases outside the gene matches: 1. The chain has TRBV7-8 and TRBJ2-1; 11 bases align to TRBD2. The sequence was collected from a human donor in a cohort sampled during active COVID-19. Sequencing was performed on peripheral blood. The CDR3, as DNA: TGTGCCAGCAGCTTAGCTAGCGGGGGGGTCAATGAGCAGTTCTTC. The encoded protein is CASSLASGGVNEQFF.